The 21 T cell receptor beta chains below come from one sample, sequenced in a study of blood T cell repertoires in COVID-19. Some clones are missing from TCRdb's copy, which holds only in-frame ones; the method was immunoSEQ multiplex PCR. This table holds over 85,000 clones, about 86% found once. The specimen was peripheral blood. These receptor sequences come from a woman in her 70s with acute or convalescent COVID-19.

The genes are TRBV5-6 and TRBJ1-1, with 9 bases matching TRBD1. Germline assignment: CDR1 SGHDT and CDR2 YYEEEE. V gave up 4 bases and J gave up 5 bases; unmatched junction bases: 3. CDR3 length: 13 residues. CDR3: CASSQGTGTEAFF. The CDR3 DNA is TGTGCCAGCAGCCAGGGGACAGGGACTGAAGCTTTCTTT.

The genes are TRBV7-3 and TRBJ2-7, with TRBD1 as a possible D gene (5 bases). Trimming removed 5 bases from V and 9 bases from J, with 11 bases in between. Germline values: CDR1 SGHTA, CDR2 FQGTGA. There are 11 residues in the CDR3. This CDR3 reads CASSLGERQYF. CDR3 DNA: TGTGCCAGCAGCCTAGGGGAACGGCAGTACTTC.

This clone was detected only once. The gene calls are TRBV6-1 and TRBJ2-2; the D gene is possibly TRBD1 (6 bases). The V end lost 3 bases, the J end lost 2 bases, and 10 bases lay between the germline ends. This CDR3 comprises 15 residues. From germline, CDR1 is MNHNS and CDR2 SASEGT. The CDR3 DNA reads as TGTGCCAGCAGTGATATAGGGACAAACACCGGGGAGCTGTTTTTT. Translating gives CASSDIGTNTGELFF.

The CDR3 protein is CASSYGQGWGEKLFF. CDR3 bases: TGTGCCAGCAGTTACGGACAGGGGTGGGGTGAAAAACTGTTTTTT. This sequence joins TRBV6-5 and TRBJ1-4; 9 bases align to TRBD1. V dropped 2 bases and J dropped 7; count of bases not matched to a gene: 5. The CDR3 totals 15 residues. CDR1 is MNHEY, CDR2 SVGAGI, per germline.

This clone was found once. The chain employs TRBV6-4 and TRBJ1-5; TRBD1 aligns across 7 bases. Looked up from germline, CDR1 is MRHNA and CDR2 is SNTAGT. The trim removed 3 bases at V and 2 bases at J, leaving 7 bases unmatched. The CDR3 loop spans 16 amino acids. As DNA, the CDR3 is TGTGCCAGCAGTGATAAAGGAGACAGGGGCAATCAGCCCCAGCATTTT. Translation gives CASSDKGDRGNQPQHF.

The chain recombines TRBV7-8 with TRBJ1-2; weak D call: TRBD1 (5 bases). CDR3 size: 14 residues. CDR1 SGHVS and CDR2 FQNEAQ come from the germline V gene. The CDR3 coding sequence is TGTGCGACCGGGGGGTTTGAGGCGAGATATGGCTACACCTTC. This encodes CATGGFEARYGYTF.

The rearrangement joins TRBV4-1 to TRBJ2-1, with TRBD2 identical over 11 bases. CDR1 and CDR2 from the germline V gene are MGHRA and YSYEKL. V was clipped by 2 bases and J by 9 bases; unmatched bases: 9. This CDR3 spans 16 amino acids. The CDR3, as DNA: TGCGCCAGCAGCCAAAGTTCACTAGCGGGAGCCACTGAGCAGTTCTTC. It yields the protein CASSQSSLAGATEQFF.

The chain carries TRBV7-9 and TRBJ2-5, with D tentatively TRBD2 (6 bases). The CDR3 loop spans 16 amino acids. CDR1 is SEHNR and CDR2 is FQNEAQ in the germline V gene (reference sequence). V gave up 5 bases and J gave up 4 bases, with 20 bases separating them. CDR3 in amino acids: CASSMGLGEALETQYF. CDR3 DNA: TGTGCCAGCAGCATGGGTCTGGGGGAGGCGTTAGAGACCCAGTACTTC.

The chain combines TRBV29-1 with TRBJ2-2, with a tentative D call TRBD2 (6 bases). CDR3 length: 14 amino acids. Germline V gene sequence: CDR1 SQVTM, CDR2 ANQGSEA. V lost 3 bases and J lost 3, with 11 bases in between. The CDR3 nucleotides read TGCAGCGTTGATGGAGGGAAGGACACCGGGGAGCTGTTTTTT. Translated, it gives CSVDGGKDTGELFF.

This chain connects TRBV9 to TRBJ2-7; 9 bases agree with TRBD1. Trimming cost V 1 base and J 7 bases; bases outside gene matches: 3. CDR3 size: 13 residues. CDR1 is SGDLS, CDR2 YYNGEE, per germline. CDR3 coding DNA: TGTGCCAGCAGCGTAAGGACAGGGGAGGAGCAGTACTTC. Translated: CASSVRTGEEQYF.

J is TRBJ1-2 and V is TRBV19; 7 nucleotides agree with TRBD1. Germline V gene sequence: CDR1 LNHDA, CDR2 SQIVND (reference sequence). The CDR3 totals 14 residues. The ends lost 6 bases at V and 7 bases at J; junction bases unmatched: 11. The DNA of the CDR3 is TGTGCCAGTAGAAGAAACCGACAGGGAGGTGGCTACACCTTC. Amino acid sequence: CASRRNRQGGGYTF.

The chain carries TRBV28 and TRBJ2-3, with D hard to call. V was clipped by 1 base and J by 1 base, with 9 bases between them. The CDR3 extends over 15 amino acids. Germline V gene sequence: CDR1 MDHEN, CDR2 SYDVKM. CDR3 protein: CASSLSVVGTDTQYF. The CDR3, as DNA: TGTGCCAGCAGTTTATCGGTAGTTGGCACAGATACGCAGTATTTT.

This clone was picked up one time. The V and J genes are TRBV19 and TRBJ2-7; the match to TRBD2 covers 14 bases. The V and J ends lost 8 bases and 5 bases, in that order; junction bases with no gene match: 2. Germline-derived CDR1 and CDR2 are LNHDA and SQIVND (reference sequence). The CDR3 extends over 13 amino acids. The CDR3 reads CASGTSGSHEQYF. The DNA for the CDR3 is TGTGCCAGTGGGACTAGCGGGAGCCACGAGCAGTACTTC.

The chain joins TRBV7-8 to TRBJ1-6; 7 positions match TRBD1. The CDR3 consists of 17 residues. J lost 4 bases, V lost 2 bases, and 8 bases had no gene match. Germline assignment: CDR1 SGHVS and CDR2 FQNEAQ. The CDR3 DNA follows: TGTGCCAGCAGCTTATTGCTCGGGACAGATTATAATTCACCCCTCCACTTT. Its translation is CASSLLLGTDYNSPLHF.

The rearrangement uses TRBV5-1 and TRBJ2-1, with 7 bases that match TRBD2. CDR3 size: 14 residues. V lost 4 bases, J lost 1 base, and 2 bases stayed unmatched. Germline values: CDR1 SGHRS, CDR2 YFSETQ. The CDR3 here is CASSTGGSYNEQFF. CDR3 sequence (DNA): TGCGCCAGCAGCACCGGGGGGTCCTACAATGAGCAGTTCTTC.

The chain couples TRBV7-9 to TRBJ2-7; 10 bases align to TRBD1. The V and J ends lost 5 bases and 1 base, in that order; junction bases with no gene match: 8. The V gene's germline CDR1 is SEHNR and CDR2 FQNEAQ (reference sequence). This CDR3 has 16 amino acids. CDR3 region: CASSISSGQGSYEQYF. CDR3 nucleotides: TGTGCCAGCAGCATCTCCTCGGGACAGGGGTCCTACGAGCAGTACTTC.

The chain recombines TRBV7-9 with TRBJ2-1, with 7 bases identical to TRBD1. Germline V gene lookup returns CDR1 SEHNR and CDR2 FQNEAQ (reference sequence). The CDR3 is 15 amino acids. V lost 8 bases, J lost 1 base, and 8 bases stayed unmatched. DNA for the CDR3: TGTGCCAGCCAAAAAGACAGGGCGTCCTACAATGAGCAGTTCTTC. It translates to CASQKDRASYNEQFF. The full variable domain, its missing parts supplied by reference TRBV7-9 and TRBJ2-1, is DTGVSQNPRHKITKRGQNVTFRCDPISEHNRLYWYRQTLGQGPEFLTYFQNEAQLEKSRLLSDRFSAERPKGSFSTLEIQRTEQGDSAMYLCASQKDRASYNEQFFGPGTRLTVL.

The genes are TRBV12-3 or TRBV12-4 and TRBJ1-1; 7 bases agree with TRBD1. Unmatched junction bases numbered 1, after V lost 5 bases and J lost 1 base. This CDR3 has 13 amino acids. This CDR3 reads CASSRQGNTEAFF. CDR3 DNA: TGTGCCAGCAGTCGACAGGGGAACACTGAAGCTTTCTTT.

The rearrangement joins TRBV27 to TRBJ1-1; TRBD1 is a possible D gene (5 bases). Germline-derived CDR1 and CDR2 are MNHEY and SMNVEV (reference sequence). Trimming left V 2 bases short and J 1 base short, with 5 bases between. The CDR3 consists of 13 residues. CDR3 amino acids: CASSLQGNTEAFF. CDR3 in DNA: TGTGCCAGCAGTTTACAGGGGAACACTGAAGCTTTCTTT.

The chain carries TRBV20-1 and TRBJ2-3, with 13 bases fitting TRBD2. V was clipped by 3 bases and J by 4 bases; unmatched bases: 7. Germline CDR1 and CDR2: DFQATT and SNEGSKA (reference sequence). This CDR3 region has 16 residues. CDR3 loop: CSASSRTSGRADTQYF. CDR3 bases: TGCAGTGCTAGTTCAAGGACTAGCGGGAGAGCAGATACGCAGTATTTT.

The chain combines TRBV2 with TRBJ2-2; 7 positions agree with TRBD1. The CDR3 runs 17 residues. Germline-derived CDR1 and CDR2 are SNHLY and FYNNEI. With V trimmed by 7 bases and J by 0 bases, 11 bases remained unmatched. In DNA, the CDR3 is TGTGCCAGCATTCAATCCCCCGGGACAGCGAACACCGGGGAGCTGTTTTTT. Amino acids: CASIQSPGTANTGELFF.